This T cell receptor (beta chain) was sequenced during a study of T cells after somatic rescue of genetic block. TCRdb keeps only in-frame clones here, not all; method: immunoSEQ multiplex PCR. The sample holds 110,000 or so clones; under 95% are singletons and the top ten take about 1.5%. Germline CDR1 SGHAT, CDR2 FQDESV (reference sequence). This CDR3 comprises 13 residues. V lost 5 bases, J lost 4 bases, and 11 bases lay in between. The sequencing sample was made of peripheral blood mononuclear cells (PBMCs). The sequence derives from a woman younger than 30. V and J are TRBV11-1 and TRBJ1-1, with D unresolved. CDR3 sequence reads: CASSLNLGTEAFF. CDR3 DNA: TGTGCCAGCAGCCTTAACTTGGGCACTGAAGCTTTCTTT.